This T cell receptor (beta chain) was found in a study of blood T cell repertoires in COVID-19. The CDR3 totals 18 residues. Profiling relied on immunoSEQ multiplex PCR, and the TCRdb table lists in-frame clones only, not all of them. The table lists approximately 250,000 clones, 75% to 95% of them singletons. Participant ages covered roughly 18 to 89 years across around 25 US areas. Within 2 weeks before study entry, exposed participants met a COVID-19 case. The J gene is TRBJ2-2, the V gene TRBV21-1; the listed D gene, TRBD2, was not tested against the DNA. TRBV21-1 is a documented pseudogene. Sequencing was performed on PBMCs or T cells enriched from blood (not recorded which). The clonotype originates from a man aged 40-49 years who had been exposed to COVID-19. CDR3 nucleotide sequence: TGTGCCAGCAGCAAAGCACCTTACGGCGGAGGGAGCACCGGGGAGCTGTTTTTT. Protein product: CASSKAPYGGGSTGELFF.